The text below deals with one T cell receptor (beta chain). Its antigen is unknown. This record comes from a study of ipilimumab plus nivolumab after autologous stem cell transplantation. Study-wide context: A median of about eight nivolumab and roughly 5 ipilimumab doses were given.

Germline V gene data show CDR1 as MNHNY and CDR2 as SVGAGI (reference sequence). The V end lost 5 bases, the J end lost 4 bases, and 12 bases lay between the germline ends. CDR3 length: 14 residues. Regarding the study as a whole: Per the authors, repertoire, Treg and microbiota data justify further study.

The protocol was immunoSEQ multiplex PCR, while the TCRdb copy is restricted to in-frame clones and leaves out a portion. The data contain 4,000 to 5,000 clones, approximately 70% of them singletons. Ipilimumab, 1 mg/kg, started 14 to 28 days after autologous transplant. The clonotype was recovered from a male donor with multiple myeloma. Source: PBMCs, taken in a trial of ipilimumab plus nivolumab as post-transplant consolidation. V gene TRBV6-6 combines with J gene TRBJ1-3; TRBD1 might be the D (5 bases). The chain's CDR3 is CASSKGFSGNTIYF. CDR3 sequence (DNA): TGTGCCAGCAGTAAGGGGTTCTCCGGAAACACCATATATTTT.